This TCR beta chain was sequenced for a study of OX40 agonist ivuxolimab in advanced cancers. Study-level information: Each dose-escalation patient presented with hepatocellular carcinoma, melanoma, renal cell or head and neck cancer. Males comprised about 84% of the group, whose mean age was approximately 60 years (range 23 to 79).

This clone was seen once. Its cognate antigen is unknown. The CDR3 has 16 residues. Per the germline V gene, CDR1 is WNHNN and CDR2 is SYGVQD (reference sequence). V was clipped by 3 bases and J by 7 bases; unmatched bases: 11. Study observations and caveats: At 0.1 to 3.0 mg/kg, CD4+ and CD8+ blood T cells expanded clonally by week 6. Certain nonresponders likewise exhibited a low normalized T-cell clonal expansion.

The protocol was immunoSEQ multiplex PCR, while the TCRdb copy is restricted to in-frame clones and leaves out a portion. Of over 35,000 clones listed, over 75% are singletons. V and J are TRBV10-1 and TRBJ2-1, with 8 bases matching TRBD2. The sample in question was CD4+ or CD8+ T cells sorted from blood, obtained in a trial of the OX40 agonist ivuxolimab. This TCR was sampled from an adult with an advanced solid tumor such as melanoma, head and neck, liver or kidney cancer. The CDR3 coding sequence is TGCGCCAGCAGTGATGGTAGGGTTAGCGGGAAGAATGAGCAGTTCTTC. It codes for CASSDGRVSGKNEQFF.